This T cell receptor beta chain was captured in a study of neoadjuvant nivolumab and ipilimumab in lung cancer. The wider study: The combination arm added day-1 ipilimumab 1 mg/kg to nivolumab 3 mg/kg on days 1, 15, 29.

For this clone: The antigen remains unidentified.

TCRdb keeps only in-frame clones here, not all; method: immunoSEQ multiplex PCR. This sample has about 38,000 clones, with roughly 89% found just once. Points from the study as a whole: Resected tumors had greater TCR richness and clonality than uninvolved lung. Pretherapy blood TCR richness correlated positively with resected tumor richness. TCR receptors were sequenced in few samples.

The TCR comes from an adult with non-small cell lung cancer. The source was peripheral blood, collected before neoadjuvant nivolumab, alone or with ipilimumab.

In nucleotides, the CDR3 is TGTGCCAGGTTCGACCGCCGCCCGAGGTCCTACAATGAGCAGTTCTTC. This codes for CARFDRRPRSYNEQFF. J is TRBJ2-1 and V is TRBV7-9; D is ambiguous. The V gene's germline CDR1 is SEHNR and CDR2 FQNEAQ (reference sequence). Trimming cost V 9 bases and J 1 base, with 19 bases left between them. The length of the CDR3 is 16 residues.